These T cell receptor beta chains were read from a single sample in a study of blood T cell repertoires in COVID-19. Clones were sequenced by immunoSEQ multiplex PCR, and TCRdb holds only the in-frame ones, with some missing. The sample has about 120,000 clones, 75% to 85% seen once; the top ten hold around 37%. Sequencing was performed on peripheral blood. The receptors stem from a man between 35 and 55 years old with active or convalescent COVID-19. Both conserved end residues are part of each CDR3. Fields, in order: J gene, V gene, CDR3 protein.

J gene: TRBJ2-1; V gene: TRBV6-5; CDR3 protein: CASRTNSYNEQFF
J gene: TRBJ1-2; V gene: TRBV12-3/TRBV12-4; CDR3 protein: CASKSREVYGYTF
J gene: TRBJ2-1; V gene: TRBV30; CDR3 protein: CAWSRSGSPHEQFF
J gene: TRBJ2-1; V gene: TRBV20-1; CDR3 protein: CSAVDREQFF
J gene: TRBJ2-7; V gene: TRBV6-5; CDR3 protein: CASALRDRGLSEQYF
J gene: TRBJ1-2; V gene: TRBV3-1/TRBV3-2; CDR3 protein: CASSQARVGYTF
J gene: TRBJ2-7; V gene: TRBV6-1; CDR3 protein: CASSDAGTGVEEQYF
J gene: TRBJ1-4; V gene: TRBV7-9; CDR3 protein: CASSPGHLATNEKLFF
J gene: TRBJ1-2; V gene: TRBV4-2; CDR3 protein: CASSQDERGNYGYTF
J gene: TRBJ2-2; V gene: TRBV4-2; CDR3 protein: CASSQRDGDTGELFF
J gene: TRBJ1-1; V gene: TRBV3-1/TRBV3-2; CDR3 protein: CASSQDYYTEAFF
J gene: TRBJ1-5; V gene: TRBV12-3/TRBV12-4; CDR3 protein: CASHREAHQPQHF
J gene: TRBJ2-3; V gene: TRBV10-2; CDR3 protein: CASRAGVGSGWTDTQYF
J gene: TRBJ1-2; V gene: TRBV20-1; CDR3 protein: CSAGVLSGYTF
J gene: TRBJ2-6; V gene: TRBV7-2; CDR3 protein: CASSLRTGGMISGANVLTF
J gene: TRBJ2-2; V gene: TRBV24-1; CDR3 protein: CATSDSGTGFTGELFF
J gene: TRBJ2-5; V gene: TRBV5-5; CDR3 protein: CASSGVPRTGYQETQYF
J gene: TRBJ2-1; V gene: TRBV7-6; CDR3 protein: CASSQGQGDYNEQFF
J gene: TRBJ2-7; V gene: TRBV5-4; CDR3 protein: CASSAGTATSYEQYF
J gene: TRBJ2-2; V gene: TRBV6-6; CDR3 protein: CASSFTSANTGELFF
J gene: TRBJ1-4; V gene: TRBV19; CDR3 protein: CASSLRVSLHEKLFF
J gene: TRBJ1-1; V gene: TRBV27; CDR3 protein: CASSSTDTPGTEAFF
J gene: TRBJ1-2; V gene: TRBV19; CDR3 protein: CASSPPTLRGSRYGYTF
J gene: TRBJ2-2; V gene: TRBV27; CDR3 protein: CASSADRVAGELFF
J gene: TRBJ1-2; V gene: TRBV19; CDR3 protein: CASSIFTNDYGYTF
J gene: TRBJ2-7; V gene: TRBV6-5; CDR3 protein: CASGTLSSYEQYF
J gene: TRBJ2-1; V gene: TRBV6-6; CDR3 protein: CASSILTGHNEQFF
J gene: TRBJ1-5; V gene: TRBV29-1; CDR3 protein: CSVAVGGRLQPQHF
J gene: TRBJ1-2; V gene: TRBV6-5; CDR3 protein: CASHLGGNYGYTF
J gene: TRBJ2-1; V gene: TRBV19; CDR3 protein: CASTMLSGGSYNEQFF
J gene: TRBJ1-4; V gene: TRBV28; CDR3 protein: CAIAGYNEKLFF
J gene: TRBJ1-1; V gene: TRBV29-1; CDR3 protein: CSALTGKAFF